This T cell receptor (beta chain) was obtained from a study of T cell changes during pregnancy in multiple sclerosis. Clones were sequenced by immunoSEQ multiplex PCR, and TCRdb holds only the in-frame ones, with some missing. The sample has 40,000 to 55,000 clones; about nine tenths are singletons. Looked up from germline, CDR1 is MNHNS and CDR2 is SASEGT. The V end was cut by 6 bases, the J end by 4 bases, with 12 bases between. The CDR3 spans 13 residues. Material: CD4+ T cells from peripheral blood mononuclear cells, obtained in the second trimester of pregnancy. This TCR was sampled from a female donor with multiple sclerosis, enrolled in a pregnancy study. The chain combines TRBV6-1 with TRBJ1-1, with D possibly being TRBD1 (6 bases). In DNA form, the CDR3 reads TGTGCCAGCAGAGAACAGGGAAGCACTGAAGCTTTCTTT. Translation gives CASREQGSTEAFF.